This TCR beta chain was identified in a study of cytomegalovirus exposure and HLA in healthy donors. Study outcomes and limitations: Across donors, presence/absence analyses took sequencing depth to be roughly uniform.

The PCR ran on 60 Vbeta and 13 Jbeta primers. Sequencing was performed with immunoSEQ multiplex PCR; in TCRdb, only in-frame clones are kept and a portion is missing. The profile shows approximately 150,000 clones, about four fifths of them singletons. Germline-derived CDR1 and CDR2 are KGHSH and LQKENI. CDR3 length: 13 amino acids. V was cut by 3 bases and J by 3 bases, with 9 bases left in between. As for this clone: Its matching antigen is unknown.

This clonotype originated in a woman between 18 and 30 years old in good health and CMV-seropositive. Sequencing input: PBMCs. The J gene is TRBJ2-7, the V gene TRBV18, with a possible D match to TRBD1 (5 bases). CDR3 amino acids: CASSPLRDYEQYF. The CDR3 DNA follows: TGTGCCAGCTCACCCCTCAGGGACTACGAGCAGTACTTC.